This T cell receptor (beta chain) derives from a study of ipilimumab plus nivolumab after autologous stem cell transplantation. Assay used: immunoSEQ multiplex PCR; TCRdb lists only in-frame clones, some missing. The repertoire holds some 10,000 clones, with around 73% as singletons. Germline V CDR1 and CDR2: MDHEN, SYDVKM. CDR3 size: 15 residues. Trimming took 7 bases from V and 8 from J, leaving 18 bases between them. This receptor was taken from a male donor with diffuse large B-cell lymphoma. Sequencing was performed on PBMCs, taken in a trial of ipilimumab plus nivolumab as post-transplant consolidation. V gene TRBV28 combines with J gene TRBJ1-6; no clear D gene. This CDR3 is CASTFSTLWHSPLHF. The CDR3 nucleotides are TGTGCCAGCACGTTTAGCACCCTTTGGCATTCACCCCTCCACTTT. The full variable domain, with the rest looked up from reference TRBV28 and TRBJ1-6, is DVKVTQSSRYLVKRTGEKVFLECVQDMDHENMFWYRQDPGLGLRLIYFSYDVKMKEKGDIPEGYSVSREKKERFSLILESASTNQTSMYLCASTFSTLWHSPLHFGNGTRLTVT.